This T cell receptor (beta chain) was observed in a study of OX40 agonist ivuxolimab in advanced cancers. In the study overall: Aged roughly 20 to 85 with a mean of 60 years, they were approximately 79% male.

Germline lookup yields CDR1 MNHNY and CDR2 SVGAGI (reference sequence). The CDR3 length is 14 residues. The trim removed 0 bases at V and 5 bases at J, leaving 1 base unmatched. The repertoire was sequenced with immunoSEQ multiplex PCR; TCRdb's copy has only in-frame clones and lacks some. The sample carries 36,000 or so clones, approximately 80% recorded once. The material was CD4+ or CD8+ T cells sorted from blood, obtained in a trial of the OX40 agonist ivuxolimab. The rearrangement joins TRBV6-6 to TRBJ1-1; 9 nucleotides line up with TRBD1. The sequence derives from an adult with an advanced solid tumor such as melanoma, head and neck, liver or kidney cancer. The CDR3, as DNA: TGTGCCAGCAGTTACTCACAGGGGGCGACTGAAGCTTTCTTT. Its translation: CASSYSQGATEAFF.